These 11 T cell receptor beta chains originate from one sample sequenced in a study of technical replicates of blood from several donors. TCRdb's copy holds only in-frame clones and misses some; the assay was immunoSEQ multiplex PCR. The table has about 80,000 clones, around 97% seen once. The specimen sequenced was T cells isolated from PBMCs. These receptors came from a human donor in good health.

The V call is TRBV27, the J call TRBJ2-7, with 10 bases that match TRBD2. There are 14 residues in the CDR3. CDR1 MNHEY and CDR2 SMNVEV come from the germline V gene (reference sequence). Trimming took 4 bases from V and 5 from J; bases not matched to a gene: 5. CDR3 nucleotides: TGTGCCAGCAGTTACCTAGCGGGAGAAAACGAGCAGTACTTC. It encodes CASSYLAGENEQYF.

Here the CDR3 reads CATSSIQGSPTDTQYF. The CDR3 nucleotides read TGTGCCACCAGCAGTATACAGGGGTCCCCGACAGATACGCAGTATTTT. The chain has TRBV15 and TRBJ2-3, with 7 positions matching TRBD1. V trimming: 3 bases; J trimming: 3 bases; junction bases outside the gene matches: 9. Germline values: CDR1 LNHNV, CDR2 YYDKDF (reference sequence). The CDR3 consists of 16 residues. Filled out from reference TRBV15 and TRBJ2-3, the complete variable domain reads DAMVIQNPRYQVTQFGKPVTLSCSQTLNHNVMYWYQQKSSQAPKLLFHYYDKDFNNEADTPDNFQSRRPNTSFCFLDIRSPGLGDTAMYLCATSSIQGSPTDTQYFGPGTRLTVL.

The chain joins TRBV1 to TRBJ2-1; TRBD2 is the table's D call, not checked against the DNA. TRBV1 is a recognized pseudogene. This CDR3 contains 17 residues. The DNA of the CDR3 is TGCACCAGCAGCCAAGATCCCCCTAGCGGGAGGGCCGTTGAGCAGTTCTTC. It yields the protein CTSSQDPPSGRAVEQFF.

Turning to this clone: The junction departs from the called germline gene at one end, perhaps through a read error. V gene TRBV7-7 combines with J gene TRBJ2-5, with 9 bases matching TRBD2. This CDR3 contains 16 residues. Per the germline V gene, CDR1 is SSHAT and CDR2 is FNYEAQ (reference sequence). The CDR3 sequence: CASSAGGAPGMETQYF. DNA for the CDR3: TGTGCTAGCAGCGCGGGGGGGGCCCCCGGTATGGAGACCCAGTACTTC.

Here the CDR3 DNA reads TGTGCCAGCAGGGGGACAGGGGTCGACTATGGCTACACCTTC. Its translation is CASRGTGVDYGYTF. The chain combines TRBV5-4 with TRBJ1-2; 10 positions match TRBD1. The junction had 4 bases not matched to a gene; V was cut back by 5 bases and J by 3 bases. Germline CDR1 and CDR2: SGHNT and YYREEE (reference sequence). There are 14 residues in the CDR3.

This clone was picked up a small number of times. The rearrangement uses TRBV19 and TRBJ2-7, with TRBD2 matching over 8 bases. The ends lost 6 bases at V and 3 bases at J; junction bases unmatched: 7. Germline values: CDR1 LNHDA, CDR2 SQIVND (reference sequence). The CDR3 runs 14 residues. The CDR3 DNA sequence: TGTGCCAGTAGATCCGGGACTAGTGACTACGAGCAGTACTTC. This translates into CASRSGTSDYEQYF.

The chain uses TRBV5-5 and TRBJ2-1; 9 nucleotides match TRBD1. Germline V gives CDR1 SGHKS, CDR2 YYEKEE (reference sequence). The CDR3 is 15 amino acids. V trimming: 5 bases; J trimming: 6 bases; junction bases outside the gene matches: 9. CDR3 bases: TGTGCCAGCAGGATGGAGACAGGGGGGTCCAATGAGCAGTTCTTC. It is translated as CASRMETGGSNEQFF.

The chain uses TRBV18 and TRBJ2-7, with D possibly being TRBD2 (5 bases). This CDR3 region has 15 residues. The V gene lost 3 bases and the J gene lost 2 bases, with 14 bases spanning the gap. Germline values: CDR1 KGHSH, CDR2 LQKENI. This chain's CDR3 is CASSPGVDRTYEQYF. The CDR3 region has the DNA TGTGCCAGCTCACCGGGAGTTGATAGAACCTACGAGCAGTACTTC.

The V and J genes are TRBV27 and TRBJ1-4; D might be TRBD1 (5 bases). Looked up from germline, CDR1 is MNHEY and CDR2 is SMNVEV (reference sequence). Trimming left V 8 bases short and J 5 bases short, with 15 bases between. The CDR3 totals 14 residues. The CDR3 sequence is CASRRQGLNEKLFF. In nucleotides, the CDR3 is TGTGCCAGCCGCCGGCAGGGTTTAAATGAAAAACTGTTTTTT. Looking up the rest from reference TRBV27 and TRBJ1-4 gives the full variable domain: EAQVTQNPRYLITVTGKKLTVTCSQNMNHEYMSWYRQDPGLGLRQIYYSMNVEVTDKGDVPEGYKVSRKEKRNFPLILESPSPNQTSLYFCASRRQGLNEKLFFGSGTQLSVL.

The chain combines TRBV5-4 with TRBJ2-2, with 7 bases identical to TRBD1. The junction had 11 bases not matched to a gene; V was cut back by 6 bases and J by 6 bases. The CDR3 runs 15 residues. The germline V gene has CDR1 SGHNT and CDR2 YYREEE (reference sequence). CDR3 in DNA: TGTGCCAGCAACACCAATCCGCAGGGGGCCGGGGAGCTGTTTTTT. Encoded protein: CASNTNPQGAGELFF.

V and J are TRBV19 and TRBJ2-1; the match to TRBD2 covers 9 bases. The germline V gene has CDR1 LNHDA and CDR2 SQIVND (reference sequence). V was clipped by 4 bases and J by 4 bases; unmatched bases: 8. CDR3 length equals 16 residues. CDR3: CASSTERGAEYNEQFF. The CDR3 DNA reads TGTGCCAGTAGTACCGAGCGGGGGGCCGAGTACAATGAGCAGTTCTTC. Supplemented by reference TRBV19 and TRBJ2-1, the full variable domain reads DGGITQSPKYLFRKEGQNVTLSCEQNLNHDAMYWYRQDPGQGLRLIYYSQIVNDFQKGDIAEGYSVSREKKESFPLTVTSAQKNPTAFYLCASSTERGAEYNEQFFGPGTRLTVL.